The next 19 T cell receptor beta chains were all read from a single sample in a study of identical twins. Using its own MiXCR run on the 5' RACE reads, TCRdb lists one record per CDR3 protein. Of approximately 530,000 distinct CDR3 sequences listed, approximately 20% are singletons. These same data were also listed under a study on yellow fever vaccine responses in identical twins.

The sample consisted of CD4+ T cells sorted from blood. These receptors came from a woman between 18 and 29 years old in good health.

This clonotype was counted between two and nine times. The V call is TRBV6-6, the J call TRBJ2-7; D gene unclear. V was trimmed by 2 bases and J by 3 bases, leaving 8 bases between them. The CDR3 has 13 amino acids. In germline, CDR1 is MNHNY, CDR2 SVGAGI (reference sequence). CDR3 nucleotides: TGTGCCAGCAGTTACGCCTACAGCTACGAGCAGTACTTC. It is translated as CASSYAYSYEQYF.

CDR3 in amino acids: CASSGTSGRHSYNEQFF. The CDR3 nucleotides read TGTGCCAGCAGTGGGACTAGCGGGAGGCATAGTTACAATGAGCAGTTCTTC. The gene calls are TRBV2 and TRBJ2-1, with TRBD2 matching 14 bases. The CDR3 consists of 17 residues. Germline V lookup: CDR1 SNHLY, CDR2 FYNNEI. V lost 4 bases and J lost 4; bases outside the gene matches: 6.

This clonotype has a single count. The gene calls are TRBV20-1 and TRBJ2-5; D not resolved. Germline loops: CDR1 DFQATT, CDR2 SNEGSKA (reference sequence). This CDR3 has 13 amino acids. Trimming shortened V by 5 bases and J by 0 bases, and 10 bases separated the two germline ends. CDR3 nucleotides: TGCAGTGCTGAATTGCGAAACCAAGAGACCCAGTACTTC. Encoded protein: CSAELRNQETQYF.

This clonotype was counted between two and nine times. The chain uses TRBV5-1 and TRBJ2-5, with 12 nucleotides matching TRBD1. With 4 bases clipped from V and 5 bases from J, the junction kept 6 bases outside the gene matches. This CDR3 is 15 amino acids long. Germline values: CDR1 SGHRS, CDR2 YFSETQ. CDR3 protein: CASSAIGTGGETQYF. The CDR3 DNA reads TGCGCCAGCAGCGCAATTGGGACAGGGGGCGAGACCCAGTACTTC. The variable domain in full, with the rest retrieved from reference TRBV5-1 and TRBJ2-5, is KAGVTQTPRYLIKTRGQQVTLSCSPISGHRSVSWYQQTPGQGLQFLFEYFSETQRNKGNFPGRFSGRQFSNSRSEMNVSTLELGDSALYLCASSAIGTGGETQYFGPGTRLLVL.

This chain connects TRBV5-1 to TRBJ2-7, with D hard to call. Germline CDR1 and CDR2: SGHRS and YFSETQ. V lost 0 bases and J lost 6, with 7 bases in between. The CDR3 is 12 amino acids. The CDR3 sequence: CASSLEASEQYF. For the CDR3, the DNA is TGCGCCAGCAGCTTGGAGGCCAGCGAGCAGTACTTC.

The gene calls are TRBV20-1 and TRBJ2-3; 7 bases map to TRBD1. V gave up 6 bases and J gave up 2 bases; unmatched junction bases: 11. Germline CDR1 and CDR2: DFQATT and SNEGSKA (reference sequence). The CDR3 sequence is 15 residues long. The CDR3 nucleotides are TGCAGTGCAAGGCCCGGGACAGACCACACAGATACGCAGTATTTT. It yields the protein CSARPGTDHTDTQYF.

J is TRBJ1-2 and V is TRBV5-1; the match to TRBD1 covers 8 bases. Germline V lookup: CDR1 SGHRS, CDR2 YFSETQ. Trimming at V came to 1 base and at J to 4 bases, leaving 3 bases not matched to a gene. The CDR3 totals 14 residues. CDR3 protein: CASSLTGGVYGYTF. Written as DNA, the CDR3 is TGCGCCAGCAGCTTGACAGGGGGGGTCTATGGCTACACCTTC.

This rearrangement joins TRBV5-4 to TRBJ2-1; D could derive from TRBD1 or TRBD2 (5 bases each). CDR3 size: 12 residues. Germline CDR1 and CDR2: SGHNT and YYREEE (reference sequence). V shed 7 bases and J shed 15 bases, with 20 bases lying between them. As DNA, the CDR3 is TGTGCCAGCGCCCCAATCGAGGGGTATCCGTTCTTC. Protein: CASAPIEGYPFF.

Here the CDR3 DNA reads TGTGCCAGCAGTCTCCCGGGGGATACGCAGTATTTT. It yields the protein CASSLPGDTQYF. This chain joins TRBV2 and TRBJ2-3, with D perhaps TRBD2 (5 bases). The CDR3 consists of 12 residues. Germline CDR1 and CDR2: SNHLY and FYNNEI. Trimming pared 5 bases from V and 6 bases from J, leaving 9 bases between. The whole variable domain, remainder taken from reference TRBV2 and TRBJ2-3, is EPEVTQTPSHQVTQMGQEVILRCVPISNHLYFYWYRQILGQKVEFLVSFYNNEISEKSEIFDDQFSVERPDGSNFTLKIRSTKLEDSAMYFCASSLPGDTQYFGPGTRLTVL.

The sample holds a few counts of this clonotype. V usage is TRBV5-6 and J usage is TRBJ2-5, with 9 bases matching TRBD2. This CDR3 has 13 amino acids. Germline trimming cut 5 bases from V and 5 bases from J; bases unmatched to any gene: 4. From germline, CDR1 is SGHDT and CDR2 YYEEEE. The CDR3 DNA is TGTGCCAGCAGAGTAGCGGGAGTGGAGACCCAGTACTTC. Protein: CASRVAGVETQYF.

V is TRBV3-1 and J is TRBJ2-3, with D perhaps TRBD2 (5 bases). With 5 bases removed from V and 1 base from J, the gap between germline ends came to 16 bases. Germline values: CDR1 LGHDT, CDR2 YNNKEL (reference sequence). This CDR3 is built from 16 residues. CDR3 nucleotides: TGTGCCAGCAGCGGTTGGACTCGGACCGGCACAGATACGCAGTATTTT. As protein: CASSGWTRTGTDTQYF.

In nucleotides, the CDR3 is TGTGCCAGCAGCCTACGGGCAGGGGCTAACTATGGCTACACCTTC. It translates to CASSLRAGANYGYTF. V gene TRBV3-1 combines with J gene TRBJ1-2; a weak D match, TRBD1 (6 bases). Trimming removed 4 bases from V and 0 bases from J, with 12 bases in between. Looked up from germline, CDR1 is LGHDT and CDR2 is YNNKEL (reference sequence). The CDR3 loop spans 15 amino acids.

This chain joins TRBV5-1 and TRBJ2-1; D might be TRBD2 (5 bases). The CDR3 length is 15 residues. Looked up from germline, CDR1 is SGHRS and CDR2 is YFSETQ. Between the trimmed V and J ends, which lost 7 bases and 0 bases, there was a span of 14 bases. CDR3 protein: CASVPGESSYNEQFF. The CDR3 DNA follows: TGCGCCAGCGTTCCCGGGGAGAGCTCCTACAATGAGCAGTTCTTC.

This clonotype has a handful of counts. This chain connects TRBV20-1 to TRBJ2-5; unclear D gene. This CDR3 has 15 amino acids. Trimming left V 3 bases short and J 1 base short, with 15 bases between. Per germline, CDR1 DFQATT and CDR2 SNEGSKA (reference sequence). The CDR3 spells CSARTPSRSQETQYF. The DNA for the CDR3 is TGCAGTGCTAGGACCCCCTCGAGGTCCCAAGAGACCCAGTACTTC.

This clonotype was found a few times. The J gene is TRBJ2-7, the V gene TRBV15, with D perhaps matching TRBD1 (6 bases). The CDR3 has 15 residues. Germline V gives CDR1 LNHNV, CDR2 YYDKDF (reference sequence). V was shortened by 8 bases and J by 5 bases, with 22 bases between the two germline ends. CDR3 nucleotides: TGTGCCACCGCCTCTATTAGGGGGAATCTGGACGAGCAGTACGTC. Translation gives CATASIRGNLDEQYV.

This clonotype was counted a few times. An end of the junction does not agree with germline; a read error may underlie this. The gene calls are TRBV12-3 or TRBV12-4 and TRBJ2-7; 9 bases match TRBD2. The CDR3 has 13 residues. The CDR3 DNA is TGTGCCAGCAGGTTAGCGGGAGCCAACGAGCAGTACTTC. Amino acid sequence: CASRLAGANEQYF.

The chain couples TRBV5-1 to TRBJ1-1; TRBD1 is a possible D gene (5 bases). CDR3 length: 15 amino acids. Germline values: CDR1 SGHRS, CDR2 YFSETQ. Trimming removed 5 bases at V and 2 bases at J, with 16 bases between. CDR3 region: CASSRTGFTNTEAFF. CDR3 coding DNA: TGCGCCAGCAGTCGTACAGGTTTTACTAACACTGAAGCTTTCTTT.

The table lists this clonotype with a few counts. The genes are TRBV5-1 and TRBJ1-1, with 7 bases fitting TRBD1. CDR1 and CDR2 (germline): SGHRS, YFSETQ. This CDR3 has 15 residues. J lost 0 bases, V lost 2 bases, and 4 bases had no gene match. CDR3: CASSLRQGVNTEAFF. CDR3 bases: TGCGCCAGCAGCTTACGACAGGGAGTGAACACTGAAGCTTTCTTT.

DNA for the CDR3: TGCAGTGCTAGAGTGAGCTACAGGGGATCCTACAATGAGCAGTTCTTC. Its translation: CSARVSYRGSYNEQFF. The chain carries TRBV20-1 and TRBJ2-1; 7 bases are shared with TRBD1. This CDR3 is 16 amino acids long. Germline V CDR1 and CDR2: DFQATT, SNEGSKA (reference sequence). The V gene end was trimmed by 1 base and the J gene end by 1 base; junction bases not matched to a gene: 7.